The TCR beta chain under discussion was sequenced for a study of cytomegalovirus exposure and HLA in healthy donors. Study-level points and caveats: Researchers reported that a few CMV-associated chains were confirmed in vitro as CMV antigen-specific. The listing of 150 to 200 TCR beta chains classed them as cytomegalovirus-associated.

TCRdb's table, derived via immunoSEQ multiplex PCR, lists solely in-frame clones and lacks some. The sample includes over 120,000 clones, 75% to 90% of them seen just once. In the case of this clone: Its target is unknown.

The sample consisted of PBMCs. This sequence was found in a woman between 25 and 40 years old in good health and CMV-seropositive.

The CDR3 DNA reads as TGTGCCAGCAGAGGCTCGATGCAGGGCTCCTACAATGAGCAGTTCTTC. As protein: CASRGSMQGSYNEQFF. The chain is built from TRBV2 and TRBJ2-1, with a possible D match to TRBD1 (5 bases). The CDR3 spans 16 residues. Between the trimmed V and J ends, which lost 6 bases and 0 bases, there was a span of 15 bases. CDR1 is SNHLY, CDR2 FYNNEI, per germline. The full variable domain, its missing parts supplied by reference TRBV2 and TRBJ2-1, is EPEVTQTPSHQVTQMGQEVILRCVPISNHLYFYWYRQILGQKVEFLVSFYNNEISEKSEIFDDQFSVERPDGSNFTLKIRSTKLEDSAMYFCASRGSMQGSYNEQFFGPGTRLTVL.